These T cell receptor beta chains were read from a single sample in a study of glioma-infiltrating T cells. Each CDR3 protein gets one entry after TCRdb re-called the multiplex PCR reads with MiXCR. The sample includes over 120,000 distinct CDR3 sequences, roughly 43% of them seen just once. The sample taken for sequencing was glioma tissue, nonneoplastic brain tissue, or PBMCs (not recorded which). The receptor source for this set is a human donor with low-grade glioma or glioblastoma, undergoing nonglioma brain surgery, or in good health (not recorded which). CDR3s include the opening cysteine and the closing phenylalanine or tryptophan. The order of the fields is D gene, V gene, J gene, clone size, CDR3 DNA, CDR3 protein. A D gene is named only where the DNA matches it firmly. Clone size is given for some rows only: seen once, a few or many times, or a class if the clone is expanded.

>-|TRBV7-2|TRBJ2-5|-
TGTGCCAGCAGCACACTAGCGGGACAGGGAGAGACCCAGTACTTC
CASSTLAGQGETQYF
>TRBD1|TRBV20-1|TRBJ1-2|-
TGCAGTGCACTGACAGGGGATAACTATGGATACACCTTC
CSALTGDNYGYTF
>-|TRBV6-5|TRBJ2-1|-
TGTGCCAGCAGACCGACAGCTTTCTCCTACAATGAACAGTTCTTC
CASRPTAFSYNEQFF
>-|TRBV7-2|TRBJ1-2|-
TGTGCCAGCAGCCGGGGACGGGTCTATGGCTACACCTTC
CASSRGRVYGYTF
>-|TRBV28|TRBJ1-1|many
TGTGCCAGCAGAACCGGTCACACTGAAGCTTTCTTT
CASRTGHTEAFF
>-|TRBV6-6|TRBJ1-1|-
TGTGCCAGCAGTTACCTCCGAGGAGGCGCAAGGAAGGCTTTCTTT
CASSYLRGGARKAFF
>-|TRBV7-9|TRBJ2-7|-
TGTGCCAGCAGCTTAGGGGCAGGGAGTCCCTACGAGCAGTACTTC
CASSLGAGSPYEQYF
>-|TRBV6-1|TRBJ1-5|-
TGTGCCAGCAATCCCCAGGGAATCAATCAGCCCCAGCATTTT
CASNPQGINQPQHF
>-|TRBV2|TRBJ2-7|-
TGTGCCAGCAGTGAACAGGCCTACGAGCAGTACTTC
CASSEQAYEQYF
>-|TRBV12-3/TRBV12-4|TRBJ2-3|few
TGTGCCAGCACCTGGAATAGGAACACAGATACGCAGTATTTT
CASTWNRNTDTQYF
>-|TRBV7-6|TRBJ2-3|many
TGTGCCAGCAGCTTCGCGGAAGCAGATACGCAGTATTTT
CASSFAEADTQYF
>-|TRBV10-3|TRBJ1-5|-
TGTGCCATCAGTGAGTCAGCCGGGGCAGAAGATCAGCCCCAGCATTTT
CAISESAGAEDQPQHF
>-|TRBV4-1|TRBJ1-5|few
TGCGCCAGCAGCCAAGTAGGGGGGAATCAGCCCCAGCATTTT
CASSQVGGNQPQHF
>TRBD2|TRBV18|TRBJ2-3|few
TGTGCCAGCTCACCAGCAGCGGGAGTATCGTCAGATACGCAGTATTTT
CASSPAAGVSSDTQYF
>-|TRBV7-2|TRBJ2-1|-
TGTGCCAGCAGCTTACCGGGGATTACCAATGAGCAGTTCTTC
CASSLPGITNEQFF
>-|TRBV20-1|TRBJ2-7|-
TGCAGTGTCTTCAGGGAACTGTCCTACGAGCAGTACTTC
CSVFRELSYEQYF
>TRBD1|TRBV6-2/TRBV6-3|TRBJ1-2|many
TGTGCCAGCAGTTACCTGGGACAGAACTATGGCTACACCTTC
CASSYLGQNYGYTF
>-|TRBV20-1|TRBJ1-2|-
TGCAGTGCTAGAGAGGCCAGGGGAGGCTATGGCTACACCTTC
CSAREARGGYGYTF
>-|TRBV6-6|TRBJ2-2|-
TGTGCCAGCAGTTACTCGAATGGGGTCGGGGAGCTGTTTTTT
CASSYSNGVGELFF
>-|TRBV20-1|TRBJ1-1|few
TGCAGTGCTTACGCGACCGAAAACCAGGGTTTCAGCGGAGCTTTCTTT
CSAYATENQGFSGAFF
>TRBD1|TRBV20-1|TRBJ1-1|-
TGCAGTGCTAGAACAGGGGGTGTCACTGAAGCTTTCTTT
CSARTGGVTEAFF
>TRBD2|TRBV19|TRBJ2-1|-
TGTGCCAGTAGTAAGCCGTCGGCGGGAGCGGAGCAGTTCTTC
CASSKPSAGAEQFF